This TCR beta chain appears in the sequencing data of a study of chemoradiotherapy in HPV16-positive cancers (dated by TCRdb to about 2022). At the level of the whole study: Using functional T-cell assays on cells from two HPV16-positive patients, the researchers defined candidate HPV-specific T-cell clones and common TCR motifs. The study asked whether T-cell immunity against the HPV oncoproteins E6 and E7 changes during chemoradiotherapy and whether it affects survival. The candidate HPV-specific TCRs and motifs were subsequently tracked in TCR repertoires obtained from roughly 90 patients with HPV-related cancers. Overall study results and their limits: Expansion of candidate HPV-specific clones and E7-related TCR motifs was observed in the tumor microenvironment during treatment, whereas no such expansion was observed for non-HPV-specific T cells. The functional definition of HPV-specific T cells came from only a couple of HPV16-positive patients, and the survival association was reported for HPV16-positive patients. Improved recurrence-free survival in HPV16-positive patients was associated with expansion of HPV-responsive T cells during chemoradiotherapy.

This clone was found a few times. Its antigen is not yet known. Base qualities were left out, and no much larger clone turns up one base away. The protocol used for the library was the immunoSEQ multiplex PCR assay. TCRdb's version of the immuneACCESS table is confined to in-frame rearrangements and falls short of the full clone set. An unresolved V gene accounts for under half of the shortfall where checked; the remainder is of unknown origin. The sample data list about 68,000 clones, and approximately 91% of these were observed just once. Just over 4% of the sample is held by the ten biggest clonotypes. Based on the germline V gene, the CDR1 and CDR2 sequences are SGHAT and FQNNGV. V sheds 5 bases and J sheds 7 bases, leaving 12 bases between their ends. The CDR3 runs 14 amino acids, cysteine and phenylalanine included. The CDR3 DNA has 42 bases and is translated from base 1. Repertoires were sampled repeatedly over the course of chemoradiotherapy, so clonal expansion could be followed in the tumor microenvironment.

This receptor chain uses TRBV11-2 and TRBJ1-6, with TRBD1 tentatively as D gene (6 bases match). The sequence was collected from a human donor with HPV-associated anogenital cancer. This specimen was blood, taken from a patient who underwent chemoradiotherapy. The DNA is as follows: TGTGCCAGCAGCCTAGGGCAGGGGAATTCACCCCTCCACTTT. Translated, this gives CASSLGQGNSPLHF.